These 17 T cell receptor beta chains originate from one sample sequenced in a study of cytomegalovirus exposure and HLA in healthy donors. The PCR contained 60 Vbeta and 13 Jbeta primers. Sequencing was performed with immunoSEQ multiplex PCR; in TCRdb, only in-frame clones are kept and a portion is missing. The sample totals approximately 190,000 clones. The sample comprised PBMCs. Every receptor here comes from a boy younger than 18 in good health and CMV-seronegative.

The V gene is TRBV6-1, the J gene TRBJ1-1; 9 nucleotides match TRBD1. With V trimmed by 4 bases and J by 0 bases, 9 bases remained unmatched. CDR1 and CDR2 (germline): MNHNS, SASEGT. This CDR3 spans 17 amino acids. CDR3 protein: CASSVRGQGEMNTEAFF. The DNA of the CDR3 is TGTGCCAGCAGTGTTAGGGGACAGGGAGAAATGAACACTGAAGCTTTCTTT.

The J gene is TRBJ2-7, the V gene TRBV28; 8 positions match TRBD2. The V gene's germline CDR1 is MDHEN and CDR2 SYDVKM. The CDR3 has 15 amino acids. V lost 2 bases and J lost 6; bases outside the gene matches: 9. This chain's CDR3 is CASSLHIPGGREQYF. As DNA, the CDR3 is TGTGCCAGCAGTTTACACATCCCGGGGGGGCGCGAGCAGTACTTC.

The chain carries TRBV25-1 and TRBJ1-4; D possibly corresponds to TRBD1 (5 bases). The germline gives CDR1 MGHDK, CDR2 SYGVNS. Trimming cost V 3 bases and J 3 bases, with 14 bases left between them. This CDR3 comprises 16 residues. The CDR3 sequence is CASSEGLGDPNEKLFF. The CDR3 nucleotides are TGTGCCAGCAGTGAGGGACTAGGGGACCCTAATGAAAAACTGTTTTTT.

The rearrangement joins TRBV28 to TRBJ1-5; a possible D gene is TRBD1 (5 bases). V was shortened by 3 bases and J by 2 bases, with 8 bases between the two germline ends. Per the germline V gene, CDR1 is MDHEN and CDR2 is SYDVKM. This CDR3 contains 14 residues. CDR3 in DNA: TGTGCCAGCAGTTTGCTACAGGGCAATCAGCCCCAGCATTTT. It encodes CASSLLQGNQPQHF.

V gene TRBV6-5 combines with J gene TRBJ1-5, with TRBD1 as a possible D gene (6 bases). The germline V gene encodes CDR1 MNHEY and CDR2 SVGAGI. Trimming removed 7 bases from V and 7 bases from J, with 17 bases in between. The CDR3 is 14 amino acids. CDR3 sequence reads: CASNLFRGAQPQHF. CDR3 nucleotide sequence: TGTGCCAGCAACCTATTCAGGGGCGCCCAGCCCCAGCATTTT.

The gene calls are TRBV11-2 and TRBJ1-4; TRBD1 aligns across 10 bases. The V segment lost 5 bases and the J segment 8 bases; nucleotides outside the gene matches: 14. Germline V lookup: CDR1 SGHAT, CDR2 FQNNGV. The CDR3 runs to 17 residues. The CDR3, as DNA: TGTGCCAGCAGCCCCCTTCTCCGGACAGGGGGTTTGGAAAAACTGTTTTTT. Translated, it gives CASSPLLRTGGLEKLFF.

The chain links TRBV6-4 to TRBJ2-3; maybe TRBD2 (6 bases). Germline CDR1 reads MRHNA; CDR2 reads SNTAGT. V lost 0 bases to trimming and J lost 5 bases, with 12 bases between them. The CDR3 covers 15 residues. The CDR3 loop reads CASSDSRLAQDTQYF. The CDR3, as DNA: TGTGCCAGCAGTGACTCGAGGCTAGCGCAAGATACGCAGTATTTT.

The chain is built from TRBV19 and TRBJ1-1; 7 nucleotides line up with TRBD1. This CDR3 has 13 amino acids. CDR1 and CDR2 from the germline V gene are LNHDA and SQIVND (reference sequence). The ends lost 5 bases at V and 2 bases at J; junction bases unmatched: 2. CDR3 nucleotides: TGTGCCAGTAGTGACAGGGTAAACACTGAAGCTTTCTTT. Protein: CASSDRVNTEAFF.

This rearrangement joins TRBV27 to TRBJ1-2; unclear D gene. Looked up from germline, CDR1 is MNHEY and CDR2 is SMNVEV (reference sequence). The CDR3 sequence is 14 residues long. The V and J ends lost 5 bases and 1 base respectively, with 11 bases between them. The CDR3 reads CASSPEEYNYGYTF. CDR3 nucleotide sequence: TGTGCCAGCAGTCCTGAAGAGTATAACTATGGCTACACCTTC.

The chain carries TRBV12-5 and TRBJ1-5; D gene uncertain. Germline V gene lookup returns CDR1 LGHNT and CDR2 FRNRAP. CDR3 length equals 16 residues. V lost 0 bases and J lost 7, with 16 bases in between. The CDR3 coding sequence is TGTGCTAGTGGTTTGGTACTAGGCGGAGACGGACAGCCCCAGCATTTT. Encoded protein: CASGLVLGGDGQPQHF.

As DNA, the CDR3 is TGTGCCAGCAGCGTCCGAGGACAGGGTATCTATGGCTACACCTTC. Its protein is CASSVRGQGIYGYTF. V and J are TRBV7-8 and TRBJ1-2; 8 positions agree with TRBD1. CDR3 length equals 15 residues. Germline V gene sequence: CDR1 SGHVS, CDR2 FQNEAQ. After removal of 5 bases from V and 4 bases from J, the junction contained 9 bases not matched to a gene. Based on the CDR3 plus reference TRBV7-8 and TRBJ1-2, the full variable domain is GAGVSQSPRYKVAKRGQDVALRCDPISGHVSLFWYQQALGQGPEFLTYFQNEAQLDKSGLPSDRFFAERPEGSVSTLKIQRTQQEDSAVYLCASSVRGQGIYGYTFGSGTRLTVV.

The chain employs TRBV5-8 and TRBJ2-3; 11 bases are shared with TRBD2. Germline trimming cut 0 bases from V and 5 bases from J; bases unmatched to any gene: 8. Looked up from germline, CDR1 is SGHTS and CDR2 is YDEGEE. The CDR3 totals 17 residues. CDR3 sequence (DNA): TGTGCCAGCAGCTTGGGTTCAACTAGCGGGGGAGAAGATACGCAGTATTTT. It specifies CASSLGSTSGGEDTQYF.

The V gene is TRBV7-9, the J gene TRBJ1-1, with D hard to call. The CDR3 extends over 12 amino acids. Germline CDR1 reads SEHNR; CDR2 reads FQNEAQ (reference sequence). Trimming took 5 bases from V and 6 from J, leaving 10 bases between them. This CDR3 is CASSLQGAEAFF. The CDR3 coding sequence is TGTGCCAGCAGCCTTCAAGGAGCTGAAGCTTTCTTT.

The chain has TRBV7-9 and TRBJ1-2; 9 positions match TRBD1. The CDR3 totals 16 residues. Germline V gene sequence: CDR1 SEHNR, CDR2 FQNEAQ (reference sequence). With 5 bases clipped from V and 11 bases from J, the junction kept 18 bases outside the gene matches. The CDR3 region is CASSRGQGVYKSRYTF. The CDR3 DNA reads TGTGCCAGCAGCAGGGGACAGGGTGTTTACAAGTCGAGGTACACCTTC. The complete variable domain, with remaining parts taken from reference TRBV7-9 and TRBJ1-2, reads DTGVSQNPRHKITKRGQNVTFRCDPISEHNRLYWYRQTLGQGPEFLTYFQNEAQLEKSRLLSDRFSAERPKGSFSTLEIQRTEQGDSAMYLCASSRGQGVYKSRYTFGSGTRLTVV.

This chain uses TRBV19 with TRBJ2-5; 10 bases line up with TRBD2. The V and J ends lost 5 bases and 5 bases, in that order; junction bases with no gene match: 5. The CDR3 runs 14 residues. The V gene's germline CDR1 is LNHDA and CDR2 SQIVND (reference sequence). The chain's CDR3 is CASSFTTSGETQYF. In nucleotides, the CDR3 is TGTGCCAGTAGTTTCACGACTAGCGGGGAGACCCAGTACTTC.

The CDR3 coding sequence is TGTGCCAGCAGTCCGGGGGAGGGCTACACCTTC. Its translation: CASSPGEGYTF. The chain is built from TRBV27 and TRBJ1-2; tentative D call: TRBD1 (5 bases). This CDR3 region has 11 residues. Deletions cut 5 bases from V and 8 bases from J, with 9 bases between. Looked up from germline, CDR1 is MNHEY and CDR2 is SMNVEV (reference sequence).

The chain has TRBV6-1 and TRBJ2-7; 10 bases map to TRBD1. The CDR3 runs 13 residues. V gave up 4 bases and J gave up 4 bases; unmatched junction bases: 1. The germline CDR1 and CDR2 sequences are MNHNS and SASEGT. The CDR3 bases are TGTGCCAGCAGTGGGGACAGGGGATACGAGCAGTACTTC. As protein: CASSGDRGYEQYF.